The sequence of this T cell receptor beta chain was determined in a study of OX40 agonist ivuxolimab in advanced cancers. Some clones are missing from TCRdb's copy, which holds only in-frame ones; the method was immunoSEQ multiplex PCR. The sample lists 36,000 or so clones; 65% to 85% were seen once. CDR1 is SEHNR, CDR2 FQNEAQ, per germline (reference sequence). The CDR3 is made up of 12 amino acids. V was cut by 3 bases and J by 9 bases, with 9 bases left in between. The source material was CD4+ or CD8+ T cells sorted from blood, sampled in a trial of the OX40 agonist ivuxolimab. The sequence was obtained from an adult with an advanced solid tumor such as melanoma, head and neck, liver or kidney cancer. V and J are TRBV7-9 and TRBJ1-5, with no clear D. CDR3 nucleotides: TGTGCCAGCAGCTTGGGGTCGGGGCCCCAGCATTTT. Protein product: CASSLGSGPQHF. Looking up the rest from reference TRBV7-9 and TRBJ1-5 gives the full variable domain: DTGVSQNPRHKITKRGQNVTFRCDPISEHNRLYWYRQTLGQGPEFLTYFQNEAQLEKSRLLSDRFSAERPKGSFSTLEIQRTEQGDSAMYLCASSLGSGPQHFGDGTRLSIL.